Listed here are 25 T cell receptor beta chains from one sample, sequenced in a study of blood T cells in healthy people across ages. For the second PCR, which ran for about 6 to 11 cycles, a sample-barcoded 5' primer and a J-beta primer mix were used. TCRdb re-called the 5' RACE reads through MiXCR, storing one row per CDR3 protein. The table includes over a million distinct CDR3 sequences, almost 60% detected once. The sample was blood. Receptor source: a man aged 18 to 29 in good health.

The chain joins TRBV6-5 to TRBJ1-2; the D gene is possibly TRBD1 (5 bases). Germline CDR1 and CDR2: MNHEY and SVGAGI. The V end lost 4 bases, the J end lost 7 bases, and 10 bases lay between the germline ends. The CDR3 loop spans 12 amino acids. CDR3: CASSSGHPGYTF. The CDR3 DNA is TGTGCCAGCAGTTCCGGACACCCTGGCTACACCTTC.

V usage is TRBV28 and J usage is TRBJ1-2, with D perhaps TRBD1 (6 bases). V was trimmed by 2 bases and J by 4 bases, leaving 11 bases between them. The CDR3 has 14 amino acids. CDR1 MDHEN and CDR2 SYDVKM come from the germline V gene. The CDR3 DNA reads TGTGCCAGCAGTTTACCCACAGGGTCCTATGGCTACACCTTC. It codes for CASSLPTGSYGYTF.

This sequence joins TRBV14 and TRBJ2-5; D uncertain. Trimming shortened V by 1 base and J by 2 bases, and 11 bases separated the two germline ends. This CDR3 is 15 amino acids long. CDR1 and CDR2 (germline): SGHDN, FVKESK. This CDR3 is CASSQVMGRQETQYF. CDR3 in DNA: TGTGCCAGCAGCCAAGTGATGGGCAGACAAGAGACCCAGTACTTC.

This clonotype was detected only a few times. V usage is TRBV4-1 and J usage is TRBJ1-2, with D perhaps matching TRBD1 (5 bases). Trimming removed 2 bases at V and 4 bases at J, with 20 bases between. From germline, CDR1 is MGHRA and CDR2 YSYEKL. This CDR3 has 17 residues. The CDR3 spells CASSQMPPGGIFYGYTF. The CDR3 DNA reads TGCGCCAGCAGCCAAATGCCGCCCGGGGGAATCTTCTATGGCTACACCTTC.

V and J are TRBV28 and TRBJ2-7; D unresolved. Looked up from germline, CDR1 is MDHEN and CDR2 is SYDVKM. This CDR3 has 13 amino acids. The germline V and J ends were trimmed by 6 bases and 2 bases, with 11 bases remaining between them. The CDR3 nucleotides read TGTGCCAGCAGGGGCGGTGGCGCCTACGAGCAGTACTTC. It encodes CASRGGGAYEQYF.

DNA of the CDR3: TGTGCCAGCAGCCTAAGACAGGGTCCCGTCTACGAGCAGTACTTC. Encoded protein: CASSLRQGPVYEQYF. The V call is TRBV7-2, the J call TRBJ2-7, with 7 bases aligning to TRBD1. J was trimmed by 3 bases and V by 5 bases; bases with no gene match: 10. This CDR3 spans 15 amino acids. The germline CDR1 and CDR2 sequences are SGHTA and FQGNSA.

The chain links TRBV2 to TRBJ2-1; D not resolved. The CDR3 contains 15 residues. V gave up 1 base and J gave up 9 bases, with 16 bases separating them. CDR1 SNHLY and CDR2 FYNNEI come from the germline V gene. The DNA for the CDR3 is TGTGCCAGCAGTGAAGAGGCTAGGAGCTCGGCTGAGCAGTTCTTC. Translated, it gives CASSEEARSSAEQFF.

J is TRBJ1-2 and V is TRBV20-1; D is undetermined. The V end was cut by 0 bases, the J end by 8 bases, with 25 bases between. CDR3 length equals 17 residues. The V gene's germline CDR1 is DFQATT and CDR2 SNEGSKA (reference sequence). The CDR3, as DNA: TGCAGTGCTAGAGATCCCCCCACGATCGGACGCATACGGGGCTACACCTTC. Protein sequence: CSARDPPTIGRIRGYTF.

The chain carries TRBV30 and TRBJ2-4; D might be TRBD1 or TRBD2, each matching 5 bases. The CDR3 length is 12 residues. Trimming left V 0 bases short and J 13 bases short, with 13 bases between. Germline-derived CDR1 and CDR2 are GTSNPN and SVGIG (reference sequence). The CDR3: CAWSVDRGEQYF. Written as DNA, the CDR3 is TGTGCCTGGAGTGTCGACCGAGGGGAGCAGTACTTC.

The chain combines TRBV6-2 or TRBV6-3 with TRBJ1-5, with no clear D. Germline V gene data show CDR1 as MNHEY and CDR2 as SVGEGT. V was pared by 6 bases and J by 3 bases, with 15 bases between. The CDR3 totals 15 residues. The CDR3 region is CASSSPTEYNQPQHF. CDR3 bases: TGTGCCAGCAGCTCACCGACGGAGTACAATCAGCCCCAGCATTTT.

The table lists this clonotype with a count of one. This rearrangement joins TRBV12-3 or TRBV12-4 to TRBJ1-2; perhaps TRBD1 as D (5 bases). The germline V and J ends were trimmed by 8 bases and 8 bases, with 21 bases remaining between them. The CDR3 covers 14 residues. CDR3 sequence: CASRSEGSPRGYTF. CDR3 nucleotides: TGTGCCAGCCGTTCAGAGGGGTCCCCTCGGGGCTACACCTTC.

The CDR3 DNA is TGTGCCAGCAGCCCCGACCCGGATAATTCACCCCTCCACTTT. Translation: CASSPDPDNSPLHF. The V call is TRBV9, the J call TRBJ1-6; D gene uncertain. This CDR3 region has 14 residues. Germline CDR1 and CDR2: SGDLS and YYNGEE. Trimming removed 4 bases at V and 5 bases at J, with 10 bases between.

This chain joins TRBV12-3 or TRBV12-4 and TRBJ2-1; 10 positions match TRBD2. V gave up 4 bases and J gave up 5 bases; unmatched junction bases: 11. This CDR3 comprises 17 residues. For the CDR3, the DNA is TGTGCCAGCAGTTCCCCCTCAGAGCGGGGGGGACACAATGAGCAGTTCTTC. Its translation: CASSSPSERGGHNEQFF.

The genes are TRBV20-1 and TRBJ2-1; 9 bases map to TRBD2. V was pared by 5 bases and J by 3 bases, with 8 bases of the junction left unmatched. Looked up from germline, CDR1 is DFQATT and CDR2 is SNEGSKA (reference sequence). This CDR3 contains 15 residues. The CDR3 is CSAPEAGGLYNEQFF. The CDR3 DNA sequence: TGCAGTGCTCCCGAAGCGGGGGGCCTCTACAATGAGCAGTTCTTC.

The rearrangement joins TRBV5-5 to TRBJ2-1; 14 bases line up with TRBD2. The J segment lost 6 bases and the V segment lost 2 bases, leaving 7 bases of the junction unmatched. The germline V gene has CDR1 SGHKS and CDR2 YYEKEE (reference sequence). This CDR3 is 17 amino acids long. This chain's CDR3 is CASSFRTSGGTGNEQFF. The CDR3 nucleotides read TGTGCCAGCAGCTTTCGGACTAGCGGGGGGACGGGCAATGAGCAGTTCTTC.

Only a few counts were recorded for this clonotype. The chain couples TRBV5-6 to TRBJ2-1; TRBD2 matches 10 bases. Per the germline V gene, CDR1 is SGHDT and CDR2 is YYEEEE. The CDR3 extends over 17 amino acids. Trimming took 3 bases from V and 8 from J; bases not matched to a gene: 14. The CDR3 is CASSSIGLAELVDEQFF. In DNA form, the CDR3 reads TGTGCCAGCAGCTCTATCGGACTAGCGGAGCTCGTAGATGAGCAGTTCTTC.

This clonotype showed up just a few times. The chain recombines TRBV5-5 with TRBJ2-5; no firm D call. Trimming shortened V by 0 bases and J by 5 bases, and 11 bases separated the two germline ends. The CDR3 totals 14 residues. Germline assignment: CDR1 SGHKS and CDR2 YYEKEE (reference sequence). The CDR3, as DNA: TGTGCCAGCAGCTTGGGAGAATCAAGGGAGACCCAGTACTTC. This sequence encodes CASSLGESRETQYF. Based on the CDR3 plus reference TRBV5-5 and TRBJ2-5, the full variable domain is DAGVTQSPTHLIKTRGQQVTLRCSPISGHKSVSWYQQVLGQGPQFIFQYYEKEERGRGNFPDRFSARQFPNYSSELNVNALLLGDSALYLCASSLGESRETQYFGPGTRLLVL.

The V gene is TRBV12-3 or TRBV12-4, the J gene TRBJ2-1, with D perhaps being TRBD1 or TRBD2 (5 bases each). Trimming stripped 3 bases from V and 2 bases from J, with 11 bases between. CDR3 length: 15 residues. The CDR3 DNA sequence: TGTGCCAGCAGTTTTGGGGACGGTACCTACAATGAGCAGTTCTTC. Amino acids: CASSFGDGTYNEQFF.

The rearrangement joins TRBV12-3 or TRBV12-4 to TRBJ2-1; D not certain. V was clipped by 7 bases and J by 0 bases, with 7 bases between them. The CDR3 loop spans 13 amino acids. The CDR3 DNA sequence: TGTGCCAGCAAGGAGAGCTCCTACAATGAGCAGTTCTTC. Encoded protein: CASKESSYNEQFF.

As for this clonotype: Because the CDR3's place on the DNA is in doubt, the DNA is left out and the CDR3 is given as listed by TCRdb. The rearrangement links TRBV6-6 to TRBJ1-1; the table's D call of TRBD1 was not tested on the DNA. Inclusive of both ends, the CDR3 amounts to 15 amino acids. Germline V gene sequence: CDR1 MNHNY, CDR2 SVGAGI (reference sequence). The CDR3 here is CASSSSPGQNTEAFF.

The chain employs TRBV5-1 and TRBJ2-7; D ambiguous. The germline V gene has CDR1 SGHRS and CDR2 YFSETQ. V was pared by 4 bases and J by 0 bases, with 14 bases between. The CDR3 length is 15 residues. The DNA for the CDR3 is TGCGCCAGCAGCCCGGACGGAGTTTCCTCCTACGAGCAGTACTTC. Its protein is CASSPDGVSSYEQYF.

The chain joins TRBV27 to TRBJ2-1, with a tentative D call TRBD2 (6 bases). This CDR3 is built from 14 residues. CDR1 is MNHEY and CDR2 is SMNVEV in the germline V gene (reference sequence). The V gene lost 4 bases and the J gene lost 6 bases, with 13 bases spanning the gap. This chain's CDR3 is CASSSRGTFNEQFF. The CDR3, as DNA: TGTGCCAGCAGTTCCCGCGGGACTTTCAATGAGCAGTTCTTC.

The CDR3 region has the DNA TGCATCAAGAGGACAGGGGTTTTCTACACCTTC. Its protein is CIKRTGVFYTF. The chain has TRBV20-1 and TRBJ1-2; TRBD1 matches 9 bases. CDR1 and CDR2 from the germline V gene are DFQATT and SNEGSKA (reference sequence). This CDR3 comprises 11 residues.

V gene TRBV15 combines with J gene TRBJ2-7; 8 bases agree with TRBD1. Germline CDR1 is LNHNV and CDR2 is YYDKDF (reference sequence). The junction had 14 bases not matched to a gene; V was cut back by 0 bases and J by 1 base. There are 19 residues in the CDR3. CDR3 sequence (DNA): TGTGCCACCAGCAGAGATTTCATGGGGGACAGGACAGGTTCCTACGAGCAGTACTTC. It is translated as CATSRDFMGDRTGSYEQYF. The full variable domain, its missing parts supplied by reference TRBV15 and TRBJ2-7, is DAMVIQNPRYQVTQFGKPVTLSCSQTLNHNVMYWYQQKSSQAPKLLFHYYDKDFNNEADTPDNFQSRRPNTSFCFLDIRSPGLGDTAMYLCATSRDFMGDRTGSYEQYFGPGTRLTVT.

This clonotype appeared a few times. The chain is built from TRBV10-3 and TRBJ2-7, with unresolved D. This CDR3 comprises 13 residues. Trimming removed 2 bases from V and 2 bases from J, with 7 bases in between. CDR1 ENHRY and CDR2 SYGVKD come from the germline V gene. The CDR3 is CAISEGPTYEQYF. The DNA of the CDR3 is TGTGCCATCAGTGAGGGACCGACCTACGAGCAGTACTTC.